This passage covers 15 T cell receptor beta chains from one sample sequenced in a study of blood T cells in healthy people across ages. A J-beta primer mix and a sample-barcoded 5' primer were used in a second PCR of roughly 6 to 12 cycles. TCRdb called the 5' RACE reads again in MiXCR, with one record for every CDR3 protein. The sample lists approximately 1.5 million distinct CDR3 sequences, approximately 43% occurring once. Sequencing input: blood. Receptors were obtained from a woman younger than 35 in good health.

V gene TRBV4-3 combines with J gene TRBJ2-7, with a weak D call TRBD1 (6 bases). The germline V gene has CDR1 LGHNA and CDR2 YSLEER. The V end was cut by 0 bases, the J end by 3 bases, with 9 bases between. The CDR3 consists of 14 residues. CDR3 residues: CASSQERDIYEQYF. In nucleotides, the CDR3 is TGCGCCAGCAGCCAAGAGAGGGACATCTACGAGCAGTACTTC.

The rearrangement links TRBV2 to TRBJ1-1; the D is unclear. This CDR3 has 13 amino acids. Germline values: CDR1 SNHLY, CDR2 FYNNEI. The ends were cut back, 6 bases at V and 10 bases at J, with 18 bases in the middle. CDR3: CASRLDGPPAAFF. CDR3 bases: TGTGCCAGCAGACTAGACGGTCCCCCCGCAGCTTTCTTT.

This clonotype was recorded at least ten times. V usage is TRBV5-1 and J usage is TRBJ2-5; D is undetermined. The germline V and J ends were trimmed by 2 bases and 2 bases, with 22 bases remaining between them. Germline loops: CDR1 SGHRS, CDR2 YFSETQ. The CDR3 loop spans 18 amino acids. The CDR3 sequence is CASSLSRRPSFIQETQYF. The CDR3, as DNA: TGCGCCAGCAGCTTATCCCGTCGTCCCTCCTTCATACAAGAGACCCAGTACTTC.

V gene TRBV7-2 combines with J gene TRBJ2-5; possibly TRBD1 for D (6 bases). This CDR3 is 13 amino acids long. Trimming removed 5 bases from V and 5 bases from J, with 12 bases in between. In germline, CDR1 is SGHTA, CDR2 FQGNSA. The CDR3 DNA sequence: TGTGCCAGCAGCCGGAACAGGGATGAGACCCAGTACTTC. Translation gives CASSRNRDETQYF.

The sample holds many counts of this clonotype. The gene calls are TRBV28 and TRBJ2-5; 7 bases are shared with TRBD1. Trimming removed 1 base from V and 2 bases from J; junction bases left unmatched: 4. Germline V gives CDR1 MDHEN, CDR2 SYDVKM. The CDR3 length is 15 residues. CDR3 loop: CASSLSARGQETQYF. The CDR3 nucleotides read TGTGCCAGCAGTTTATCAGCCAGGGGGCAAGAGACCCAGTACTTC.

This clonotype was recorded once. Here the CDR3 omits its conserved ending phenylalanine or tryptophan, so a read error is the likely source. No DNA is shown, since the ends of the CDR3 on it are uncertain; the CDR3 is the one TCRdb lists. The V and J genes are TRBV21-1 and TRBJ2-1; the table's D call, TRBD2, has no DNA check behind it. TRBV21-1 is deemed a pseudogene. The CDR3 spans 13 amino acids, including both terminal residues. CDR3: CASRAGSADKQFL.

The chain couples TRBV29-1 to TRBJ1-4; D call uncertain. Per the germline V gene, CDR1 is SQVTM and CDR2 is ANQGSEA. There are 11 residues in the CDR3. Trimming took 3 bases from V and 3 from J, leaving 2 bases between them. This CDR3 reads CSVEANEKLFF. The CDR3 DNA sequence: TGCAGCGTTGAGGCTAATGAAAAACTGTTTTTT.

The table lists this clonotype with a few counts. This chain connects TRBV12-3 or TRBV12-4 to TRBJ1-2; D perhaps matches TRBD1 (5 bases). V lost 6 bases and J lost 4, with 18 bases in between. The CDR3 consists of 15 residues. The CDR3 coding sequence is TGTGCCAGCAGAGAAGCCGCGGTGGGACTCTATGGCTACACCTTC. Protein sequence: CASREAAVGLYGYTF.

This clonotype was seen a few times. The CDR3 DNA reads as TGCGCCAGCAGCTTGCTTGACCGGGGACTAGCGGGAGATATCTACAATGAGCAGTTCTTC. Protein: CASSLLDRGLAGDIYNEQFF. V is TRBV5-1 and J is TRBJ2-1, with 14 bases matching TRBD2. The CDR3 loop spans 20 amino acids. The germline V gene has CDR1 SGHRS and CDR2 YFSETQ. After removal of 1 base from V and 3 bases from J, the junction contained 12 bases not matched to a gene.

Regarding this clonotype: The junction differs from germline at one of its ends, possibly a read error. The rearrangement links TRBV28 to TRBJ2-2; D is ambiguous. This CDR3 has 14 residues. CDR1 and CDR2 (germline): MDHEN, SYDVKM. This CDR3 reads CASSVGPLTGELFF. CDR3 coding DNA: TGTGCTAGCAGTGTCGGACCGCTCACCGGGGAGCTGTTTTTT.

This clonotype was found a few times. The chain employs TRBV12-3 or TRBV12-4 and TRBJ2-7; 10 nucleotides agree with TRBD2. CDR3 length: 15 amino acids. Trimming removed 1 base from V and 7 bases from J; junction bases left unmatched: 7. The CDR3: CASSLGAGGGNEQYF. The CDR3 nucleotides read TGTGCCAGCAGTTTAGGAGCGGGAGGGGGGAATGAGCAGTACTTC.

This clonotype was seen only a few times. CDR3 in amino acids: CASSLPLLAGVSYEQYF. The CDR3 DNA is TGTGCCAGCAGCTTACCACTCCTAGCGGGAGTATCCTACGAGCAGTACTTC. The J gene is TRBJ2-7, the V gene TRBV7-9, with 10 bases fitting TRBD2. The CDR3 has 17 residues. Germline trimming cut 2 bases from V and 1 base from J; bases unmatched to any gene: 8. CDR1 SEHNR and CDR2 FQNEAQ come from the germline V gene (reference sequence). Looking up the rest from reference TRBV7-9 and TRBJ2-7 gives the full variable domain: DTGVSQNPRHKITKRGQNVTFRCDPISEHNRLYWYRQTLGQGPEFLTYFQNEAQLEKSRLLSDRFSAERPKGSFSTLEIQRTEQGDSAMYLCASSLPLLAGVSYEQYFGPGTRLTVT.

The CDR3 sequence: CASRPKQGNGYTF. The CDR3 nucleotides read TGTGCCAGCAGACCAAAACAGGGGAACGGCTACACCTTC. The chain links TRBV12-3 or TRBV12-4 to TRBJ1-2, with 7 bases fitting TRBD1. The CDR3 has 13 amino acids. The V segment lost 6 bases and the J segment 8 bases; nucleotides outside the gene matches: 9.

The chain carries TRBV2 and TRBJ2-3, with unresolved D. The CDR3 contains 11 residues. Per the germline V gene, CDR1 is SNHLY and CDR2 is FYNNEI. The ends were cut back, 4 bases at V and 8 bases at J, with 7 bases in the middle. CDR3 loop: CASSAEATQYF. DNA for the CDR3: TGTGCCAGCAGTGCAGAGGCTACGCAGTATTTT.

In this sample, this clonotype turned up a few times. The chain carries TRBV24-1 and TRBJ1-5; D ambiguous. In germline, CDR1 is KGHDR, CDR2 SFDVKD. V lost 7 bases to trimming and J lost 5 bases, with 17 bases between them. This CDR3 comprises 15 residues. This chain's CDR3 is CATSFAVFSYQPQHF. CDR3 DNA sequence: TGTGCCACCAGCTTCGCGGTTTTTTCCTATCAGCCCCAGCATTTT.